This T cell receptor beta chain emerged from a study of blood T cell repertoires in COVID-19. Study summary: The study drew acute and convalescent COVID-19 samples from the United States, Italy and Spain.

The germline V gene has CDR1 SGHAT and CDR2 FQNNGV. Trimming removed 4 bases from V and 7 bases from J; junction bases left unmatched: 12. CDR3 length equals 15 residues. Source study methods: Nucleated cell number was recorded as an estimate derived from reference gene primer amplification. Method: immunoSEQ multiplex PCR; TCRdb's copy keeps in-frame clones and lacks some. V and J calls and clone size are copied from that table; D and trimming were computed from the DNA. The sample holds about 180,000 clones, nearly 80% seen once. Sequencing was done on a sample of PBMCs or T cells enriched from blood (not recorded which). This TCR derives from a man aged 55 to 70 who had been exposed to COVID-19. The chain employs TRBV11-2 and TRBJ2-7; 8 nucleotides agree with TRBD2. The CDR3 DNA is TGTGCCAGCAGCTACAAAGCGGGAGATTTTAGGGAGCAGTACTTC. As protein: CASSYKAGDFREQYF.